This T cell receptor beta chain was identified in a study of tumor T cells in aggressive B-cell lymphoma. V lost 6 bases, J lost 2 bases, and 13 bases lay in between. Germline CDR1 and CDR2: SGDLS and YYNGEE. There are 14 residues in the CDR3. Sequenced by immunoSEQ multiplex PCR; TCRdb stores in-frame clones only, minus some. The table has several thousand clones, 85% to 95% seen once. This TCR was sampled from an adult with diffuse large B cell lymphoma. Source material: tumor tissue. The J gene is TRBJ2-3, the V gene TRBV9, with a weak D call TRBD1 (5 bases). CDR3 DNA: TGTGCCAGCACCTGGACACTATACACAGATACGCAGTATTTT. It translates to CASTWTLYTDTQYF.